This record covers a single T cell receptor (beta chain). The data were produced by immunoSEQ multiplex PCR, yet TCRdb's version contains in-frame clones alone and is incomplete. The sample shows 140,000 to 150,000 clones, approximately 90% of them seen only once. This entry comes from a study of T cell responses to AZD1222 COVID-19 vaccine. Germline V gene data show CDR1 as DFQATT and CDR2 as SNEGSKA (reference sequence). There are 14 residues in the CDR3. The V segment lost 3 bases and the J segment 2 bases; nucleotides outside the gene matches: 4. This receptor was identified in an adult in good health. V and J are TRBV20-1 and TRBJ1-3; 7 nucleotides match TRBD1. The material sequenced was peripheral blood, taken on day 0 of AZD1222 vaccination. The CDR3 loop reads CSASPQGTGNTIYF. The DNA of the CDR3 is TGCAGTGCTAGTCCACAGGGGACTGGAAACACCATATATTTT.